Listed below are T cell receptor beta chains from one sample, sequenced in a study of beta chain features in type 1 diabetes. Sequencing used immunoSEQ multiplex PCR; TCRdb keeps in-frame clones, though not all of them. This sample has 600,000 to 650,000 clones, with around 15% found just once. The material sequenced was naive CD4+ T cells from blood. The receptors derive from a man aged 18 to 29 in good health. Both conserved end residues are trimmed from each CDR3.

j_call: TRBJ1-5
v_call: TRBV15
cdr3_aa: ATSRDLVDLSNQPQH

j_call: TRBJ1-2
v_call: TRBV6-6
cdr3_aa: ASSYSPEGSYGYT

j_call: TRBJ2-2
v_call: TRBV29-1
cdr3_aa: SGRKGTGELF

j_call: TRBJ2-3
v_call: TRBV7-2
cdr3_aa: ASSFPTGGTDTQY

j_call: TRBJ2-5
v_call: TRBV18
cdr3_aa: ASSPIVSQETQY

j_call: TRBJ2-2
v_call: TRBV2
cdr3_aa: ASSGNVRAGELF

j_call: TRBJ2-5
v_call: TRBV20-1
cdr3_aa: SATIQETQY

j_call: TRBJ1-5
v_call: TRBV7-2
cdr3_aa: ASSSPGRRLNQPQH

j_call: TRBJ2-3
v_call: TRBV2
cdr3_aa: ATRDPTDTQY

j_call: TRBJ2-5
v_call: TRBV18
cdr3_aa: ASSPINSQETQY

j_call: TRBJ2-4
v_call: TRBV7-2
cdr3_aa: ASSLVFVGQSKNIQY